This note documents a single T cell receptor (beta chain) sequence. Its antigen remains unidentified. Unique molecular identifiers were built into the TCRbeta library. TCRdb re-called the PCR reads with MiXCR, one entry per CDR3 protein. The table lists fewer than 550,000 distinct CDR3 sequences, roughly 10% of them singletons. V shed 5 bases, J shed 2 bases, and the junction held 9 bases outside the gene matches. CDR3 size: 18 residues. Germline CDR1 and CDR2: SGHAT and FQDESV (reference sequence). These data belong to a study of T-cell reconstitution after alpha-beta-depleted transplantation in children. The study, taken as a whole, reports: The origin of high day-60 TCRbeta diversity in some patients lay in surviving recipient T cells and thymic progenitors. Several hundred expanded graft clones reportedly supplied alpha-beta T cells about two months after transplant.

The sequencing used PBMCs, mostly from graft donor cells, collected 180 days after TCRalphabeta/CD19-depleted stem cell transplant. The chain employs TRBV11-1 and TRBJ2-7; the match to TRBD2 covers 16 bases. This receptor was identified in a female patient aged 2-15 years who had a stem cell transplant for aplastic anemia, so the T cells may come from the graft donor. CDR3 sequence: CASSASGTSGRAAYEQYF. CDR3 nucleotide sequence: TGTGCCAGCAGCGCCTCCGGGACTAGCGGGAGGGCCGCCTACGAGCAGTACTTC.